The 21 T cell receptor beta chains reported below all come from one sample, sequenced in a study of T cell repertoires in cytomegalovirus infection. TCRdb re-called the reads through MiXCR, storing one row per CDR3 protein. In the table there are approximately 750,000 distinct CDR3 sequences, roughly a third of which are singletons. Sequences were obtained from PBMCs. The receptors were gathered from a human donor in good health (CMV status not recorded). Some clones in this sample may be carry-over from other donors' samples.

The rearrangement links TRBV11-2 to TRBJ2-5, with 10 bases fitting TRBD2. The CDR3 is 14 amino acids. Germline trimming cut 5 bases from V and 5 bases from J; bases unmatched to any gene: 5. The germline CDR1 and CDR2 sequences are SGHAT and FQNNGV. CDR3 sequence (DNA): TGTGCCAGCAGCCCAGCGGGAGGGGGGGAGACCCAGTACTTC. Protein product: CASSPAGGGETQYF.

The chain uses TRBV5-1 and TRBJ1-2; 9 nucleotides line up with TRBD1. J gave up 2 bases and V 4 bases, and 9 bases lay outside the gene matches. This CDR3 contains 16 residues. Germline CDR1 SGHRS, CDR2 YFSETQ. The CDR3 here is CASSPAPTGGNYGYTF. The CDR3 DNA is TGCGCCAGCAGCCCGGCTCCGACAGGGGGAAACTATGGCTACACCTTC.

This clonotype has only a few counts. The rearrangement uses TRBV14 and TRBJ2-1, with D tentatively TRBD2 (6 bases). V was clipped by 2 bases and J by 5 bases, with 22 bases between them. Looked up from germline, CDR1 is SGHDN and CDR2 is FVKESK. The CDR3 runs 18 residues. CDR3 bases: TGTGCCAGCAGCCAATATGGGGGGTCAGGGCGGAGGAACAATGAGCAGTTCTTC. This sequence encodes CASSQYGGSGRRNNEQFF.

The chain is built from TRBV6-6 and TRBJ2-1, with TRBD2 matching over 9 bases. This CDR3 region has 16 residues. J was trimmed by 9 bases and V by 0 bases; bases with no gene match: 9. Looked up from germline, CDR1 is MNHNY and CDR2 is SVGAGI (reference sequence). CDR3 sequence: CASSYSMVAGDSEQFF. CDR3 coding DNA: TGTGCCAGCAGTTACTCGATGGTAGCGGGAGATAGTGAGCAGTTCTTC.

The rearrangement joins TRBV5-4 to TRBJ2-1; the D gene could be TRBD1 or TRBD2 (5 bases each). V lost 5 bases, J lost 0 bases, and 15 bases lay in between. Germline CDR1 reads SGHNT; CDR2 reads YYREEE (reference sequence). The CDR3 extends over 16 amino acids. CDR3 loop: CASSRLGGSSYNEQFF. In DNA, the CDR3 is TGTGCCAGCAGTCGCCTTGGGGGATCCTCCTACAATGAGCAGTTCTTC.

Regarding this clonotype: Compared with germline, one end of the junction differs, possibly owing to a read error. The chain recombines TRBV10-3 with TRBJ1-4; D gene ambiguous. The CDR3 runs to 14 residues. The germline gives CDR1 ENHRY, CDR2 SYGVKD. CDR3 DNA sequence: TGTGCCATCAGTGACCCCCCCAGGAGGGAAATACTGTTTTTT. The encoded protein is CAISDPPRREILFF.

CDR3: CSVGPRGRGGNNEQFF. The CDR3 region has the DNA TGCAGCGTTGGGCCCCGGGGGCGCGGGGGAAACAATGAGCAGTTCTTC. The V call is TRBV29-1, the J call TRBJ2-1; perhaps TRBD2 as D (7 bases). Germline V gives CDR1 SQVTM, CDR2 ANQGSEA. V lost 4 bases and J lost 5, with 21 bases in between. The CDR3 loop spans 16 amino acids.

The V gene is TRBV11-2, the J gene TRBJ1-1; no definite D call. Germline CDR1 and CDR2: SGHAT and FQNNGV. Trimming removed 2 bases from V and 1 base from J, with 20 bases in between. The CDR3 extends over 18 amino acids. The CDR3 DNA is TGTGCCAGCAGCTTATGGCCCCGGCCCACCTGGGGGAACACTGAAGCTTTCTTT. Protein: CASSLWPRPTWGNTEAFF.

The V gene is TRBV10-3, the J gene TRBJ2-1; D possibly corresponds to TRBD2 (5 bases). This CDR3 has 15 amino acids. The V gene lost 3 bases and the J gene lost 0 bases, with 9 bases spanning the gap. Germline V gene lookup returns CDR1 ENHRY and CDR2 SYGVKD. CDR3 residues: CAISDWGASYNEQFF. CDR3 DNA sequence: TGTGCCATCAGTGACTGGGGAGCCTCCTACAATGAGCAGTTCTTC.

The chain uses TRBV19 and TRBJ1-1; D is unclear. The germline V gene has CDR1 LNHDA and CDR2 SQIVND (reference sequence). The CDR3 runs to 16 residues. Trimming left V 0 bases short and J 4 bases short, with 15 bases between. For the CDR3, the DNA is TGTGCCAGTAGTATAGATGTGGGTTTTTCGGGCACTGAAGCTTTCTTT. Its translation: CASSIDVGFSGTEAFF.

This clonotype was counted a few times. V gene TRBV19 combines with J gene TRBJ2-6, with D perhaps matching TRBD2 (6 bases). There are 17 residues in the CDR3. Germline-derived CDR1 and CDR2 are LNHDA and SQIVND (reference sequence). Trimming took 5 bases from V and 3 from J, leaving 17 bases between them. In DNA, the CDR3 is TGTGCCAGTAGTCCTCAGGAACGGAGGGATGGGGCCAACGTCCTGACTTTC. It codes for CASSPQERRDGANVLTF.

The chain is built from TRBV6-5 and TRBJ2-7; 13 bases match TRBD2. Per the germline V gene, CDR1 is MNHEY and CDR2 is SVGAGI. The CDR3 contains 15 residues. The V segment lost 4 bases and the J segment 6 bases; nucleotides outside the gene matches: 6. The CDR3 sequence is CASSFRLAGGSEQYF. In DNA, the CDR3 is TGTGCCAGCAGTTTCCGACTAGCGGGAGGAAGCGAGCAGTACTTC.

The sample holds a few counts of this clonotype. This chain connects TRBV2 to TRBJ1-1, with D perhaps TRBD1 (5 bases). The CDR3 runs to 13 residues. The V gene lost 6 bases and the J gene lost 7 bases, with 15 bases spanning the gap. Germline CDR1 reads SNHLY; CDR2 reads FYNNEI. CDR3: CASSPGPRNEAFF. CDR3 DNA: TGTGCCAGCAGCCCGGGACCGAGAAATGAAGCTTTCTTT.

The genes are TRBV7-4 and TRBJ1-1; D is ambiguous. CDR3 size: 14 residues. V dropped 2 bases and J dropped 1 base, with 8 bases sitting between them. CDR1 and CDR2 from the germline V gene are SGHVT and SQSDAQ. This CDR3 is CASSLLMANTEAFF. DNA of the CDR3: TGTGCCAGCAGCTTATTAATGGCGAACACTGAAGCTTTCTTT.

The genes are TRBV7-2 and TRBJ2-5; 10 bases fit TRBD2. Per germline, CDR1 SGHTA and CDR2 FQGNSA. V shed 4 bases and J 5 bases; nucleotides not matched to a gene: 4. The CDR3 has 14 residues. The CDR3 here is CASSYSGRWETQYF. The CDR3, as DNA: TGTGCCAGCAGCTATAGCGGGAGGTGGGAGACCCAGTACTTC.

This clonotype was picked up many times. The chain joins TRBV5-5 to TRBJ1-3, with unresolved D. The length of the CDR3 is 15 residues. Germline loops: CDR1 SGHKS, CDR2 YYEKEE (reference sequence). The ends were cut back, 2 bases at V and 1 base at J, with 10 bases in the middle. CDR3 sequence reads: CASSLVSGSGNTIYF. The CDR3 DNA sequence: TGTGCCAGCAGCTTAGTTTCGGGATCTGGAAACACCATATATTTT.

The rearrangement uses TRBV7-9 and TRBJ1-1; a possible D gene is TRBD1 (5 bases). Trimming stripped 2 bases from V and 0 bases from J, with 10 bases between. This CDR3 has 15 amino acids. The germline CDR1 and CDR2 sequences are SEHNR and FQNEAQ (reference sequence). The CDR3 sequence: CASSLQGSMNTEAFF. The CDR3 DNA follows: TGTGCCAGCAGCTTACAGGGATCGATGAACACTGAAGCTTTCTTT.

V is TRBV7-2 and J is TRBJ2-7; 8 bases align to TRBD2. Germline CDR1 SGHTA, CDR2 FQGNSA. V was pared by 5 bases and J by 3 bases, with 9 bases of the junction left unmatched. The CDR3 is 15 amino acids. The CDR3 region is CASSPSAGGFYEQYF. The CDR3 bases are TGTGCCAGCAGCCCCTCCGCGGGGGGTTTCTACGAGCAGTACTTC.

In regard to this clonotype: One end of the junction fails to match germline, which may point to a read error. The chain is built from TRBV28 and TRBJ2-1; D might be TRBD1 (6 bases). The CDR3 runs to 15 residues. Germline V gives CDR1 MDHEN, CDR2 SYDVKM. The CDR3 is CASRTNRDAVKEQFF. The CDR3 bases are TGTGCGAGCAGGACGAACAGGGACGCAGTCAAGGAGCAGTTCTTC.

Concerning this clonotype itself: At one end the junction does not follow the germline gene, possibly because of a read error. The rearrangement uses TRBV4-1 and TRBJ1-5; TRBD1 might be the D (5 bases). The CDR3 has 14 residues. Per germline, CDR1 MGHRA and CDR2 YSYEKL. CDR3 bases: TGTGCCAGCAGCCAAGGGACCTCCAATCAGCCCCATCATTTT. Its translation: CASSQGTSNQPHHF.

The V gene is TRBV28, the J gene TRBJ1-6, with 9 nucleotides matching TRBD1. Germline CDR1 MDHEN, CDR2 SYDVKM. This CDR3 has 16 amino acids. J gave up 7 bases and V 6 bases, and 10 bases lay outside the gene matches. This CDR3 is CASRPQGAFLNSPLHF. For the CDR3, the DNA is TGTGCCAGCAGACCACAGGGGGCGTTTTTGAATTCACCCCTCCACTTT.